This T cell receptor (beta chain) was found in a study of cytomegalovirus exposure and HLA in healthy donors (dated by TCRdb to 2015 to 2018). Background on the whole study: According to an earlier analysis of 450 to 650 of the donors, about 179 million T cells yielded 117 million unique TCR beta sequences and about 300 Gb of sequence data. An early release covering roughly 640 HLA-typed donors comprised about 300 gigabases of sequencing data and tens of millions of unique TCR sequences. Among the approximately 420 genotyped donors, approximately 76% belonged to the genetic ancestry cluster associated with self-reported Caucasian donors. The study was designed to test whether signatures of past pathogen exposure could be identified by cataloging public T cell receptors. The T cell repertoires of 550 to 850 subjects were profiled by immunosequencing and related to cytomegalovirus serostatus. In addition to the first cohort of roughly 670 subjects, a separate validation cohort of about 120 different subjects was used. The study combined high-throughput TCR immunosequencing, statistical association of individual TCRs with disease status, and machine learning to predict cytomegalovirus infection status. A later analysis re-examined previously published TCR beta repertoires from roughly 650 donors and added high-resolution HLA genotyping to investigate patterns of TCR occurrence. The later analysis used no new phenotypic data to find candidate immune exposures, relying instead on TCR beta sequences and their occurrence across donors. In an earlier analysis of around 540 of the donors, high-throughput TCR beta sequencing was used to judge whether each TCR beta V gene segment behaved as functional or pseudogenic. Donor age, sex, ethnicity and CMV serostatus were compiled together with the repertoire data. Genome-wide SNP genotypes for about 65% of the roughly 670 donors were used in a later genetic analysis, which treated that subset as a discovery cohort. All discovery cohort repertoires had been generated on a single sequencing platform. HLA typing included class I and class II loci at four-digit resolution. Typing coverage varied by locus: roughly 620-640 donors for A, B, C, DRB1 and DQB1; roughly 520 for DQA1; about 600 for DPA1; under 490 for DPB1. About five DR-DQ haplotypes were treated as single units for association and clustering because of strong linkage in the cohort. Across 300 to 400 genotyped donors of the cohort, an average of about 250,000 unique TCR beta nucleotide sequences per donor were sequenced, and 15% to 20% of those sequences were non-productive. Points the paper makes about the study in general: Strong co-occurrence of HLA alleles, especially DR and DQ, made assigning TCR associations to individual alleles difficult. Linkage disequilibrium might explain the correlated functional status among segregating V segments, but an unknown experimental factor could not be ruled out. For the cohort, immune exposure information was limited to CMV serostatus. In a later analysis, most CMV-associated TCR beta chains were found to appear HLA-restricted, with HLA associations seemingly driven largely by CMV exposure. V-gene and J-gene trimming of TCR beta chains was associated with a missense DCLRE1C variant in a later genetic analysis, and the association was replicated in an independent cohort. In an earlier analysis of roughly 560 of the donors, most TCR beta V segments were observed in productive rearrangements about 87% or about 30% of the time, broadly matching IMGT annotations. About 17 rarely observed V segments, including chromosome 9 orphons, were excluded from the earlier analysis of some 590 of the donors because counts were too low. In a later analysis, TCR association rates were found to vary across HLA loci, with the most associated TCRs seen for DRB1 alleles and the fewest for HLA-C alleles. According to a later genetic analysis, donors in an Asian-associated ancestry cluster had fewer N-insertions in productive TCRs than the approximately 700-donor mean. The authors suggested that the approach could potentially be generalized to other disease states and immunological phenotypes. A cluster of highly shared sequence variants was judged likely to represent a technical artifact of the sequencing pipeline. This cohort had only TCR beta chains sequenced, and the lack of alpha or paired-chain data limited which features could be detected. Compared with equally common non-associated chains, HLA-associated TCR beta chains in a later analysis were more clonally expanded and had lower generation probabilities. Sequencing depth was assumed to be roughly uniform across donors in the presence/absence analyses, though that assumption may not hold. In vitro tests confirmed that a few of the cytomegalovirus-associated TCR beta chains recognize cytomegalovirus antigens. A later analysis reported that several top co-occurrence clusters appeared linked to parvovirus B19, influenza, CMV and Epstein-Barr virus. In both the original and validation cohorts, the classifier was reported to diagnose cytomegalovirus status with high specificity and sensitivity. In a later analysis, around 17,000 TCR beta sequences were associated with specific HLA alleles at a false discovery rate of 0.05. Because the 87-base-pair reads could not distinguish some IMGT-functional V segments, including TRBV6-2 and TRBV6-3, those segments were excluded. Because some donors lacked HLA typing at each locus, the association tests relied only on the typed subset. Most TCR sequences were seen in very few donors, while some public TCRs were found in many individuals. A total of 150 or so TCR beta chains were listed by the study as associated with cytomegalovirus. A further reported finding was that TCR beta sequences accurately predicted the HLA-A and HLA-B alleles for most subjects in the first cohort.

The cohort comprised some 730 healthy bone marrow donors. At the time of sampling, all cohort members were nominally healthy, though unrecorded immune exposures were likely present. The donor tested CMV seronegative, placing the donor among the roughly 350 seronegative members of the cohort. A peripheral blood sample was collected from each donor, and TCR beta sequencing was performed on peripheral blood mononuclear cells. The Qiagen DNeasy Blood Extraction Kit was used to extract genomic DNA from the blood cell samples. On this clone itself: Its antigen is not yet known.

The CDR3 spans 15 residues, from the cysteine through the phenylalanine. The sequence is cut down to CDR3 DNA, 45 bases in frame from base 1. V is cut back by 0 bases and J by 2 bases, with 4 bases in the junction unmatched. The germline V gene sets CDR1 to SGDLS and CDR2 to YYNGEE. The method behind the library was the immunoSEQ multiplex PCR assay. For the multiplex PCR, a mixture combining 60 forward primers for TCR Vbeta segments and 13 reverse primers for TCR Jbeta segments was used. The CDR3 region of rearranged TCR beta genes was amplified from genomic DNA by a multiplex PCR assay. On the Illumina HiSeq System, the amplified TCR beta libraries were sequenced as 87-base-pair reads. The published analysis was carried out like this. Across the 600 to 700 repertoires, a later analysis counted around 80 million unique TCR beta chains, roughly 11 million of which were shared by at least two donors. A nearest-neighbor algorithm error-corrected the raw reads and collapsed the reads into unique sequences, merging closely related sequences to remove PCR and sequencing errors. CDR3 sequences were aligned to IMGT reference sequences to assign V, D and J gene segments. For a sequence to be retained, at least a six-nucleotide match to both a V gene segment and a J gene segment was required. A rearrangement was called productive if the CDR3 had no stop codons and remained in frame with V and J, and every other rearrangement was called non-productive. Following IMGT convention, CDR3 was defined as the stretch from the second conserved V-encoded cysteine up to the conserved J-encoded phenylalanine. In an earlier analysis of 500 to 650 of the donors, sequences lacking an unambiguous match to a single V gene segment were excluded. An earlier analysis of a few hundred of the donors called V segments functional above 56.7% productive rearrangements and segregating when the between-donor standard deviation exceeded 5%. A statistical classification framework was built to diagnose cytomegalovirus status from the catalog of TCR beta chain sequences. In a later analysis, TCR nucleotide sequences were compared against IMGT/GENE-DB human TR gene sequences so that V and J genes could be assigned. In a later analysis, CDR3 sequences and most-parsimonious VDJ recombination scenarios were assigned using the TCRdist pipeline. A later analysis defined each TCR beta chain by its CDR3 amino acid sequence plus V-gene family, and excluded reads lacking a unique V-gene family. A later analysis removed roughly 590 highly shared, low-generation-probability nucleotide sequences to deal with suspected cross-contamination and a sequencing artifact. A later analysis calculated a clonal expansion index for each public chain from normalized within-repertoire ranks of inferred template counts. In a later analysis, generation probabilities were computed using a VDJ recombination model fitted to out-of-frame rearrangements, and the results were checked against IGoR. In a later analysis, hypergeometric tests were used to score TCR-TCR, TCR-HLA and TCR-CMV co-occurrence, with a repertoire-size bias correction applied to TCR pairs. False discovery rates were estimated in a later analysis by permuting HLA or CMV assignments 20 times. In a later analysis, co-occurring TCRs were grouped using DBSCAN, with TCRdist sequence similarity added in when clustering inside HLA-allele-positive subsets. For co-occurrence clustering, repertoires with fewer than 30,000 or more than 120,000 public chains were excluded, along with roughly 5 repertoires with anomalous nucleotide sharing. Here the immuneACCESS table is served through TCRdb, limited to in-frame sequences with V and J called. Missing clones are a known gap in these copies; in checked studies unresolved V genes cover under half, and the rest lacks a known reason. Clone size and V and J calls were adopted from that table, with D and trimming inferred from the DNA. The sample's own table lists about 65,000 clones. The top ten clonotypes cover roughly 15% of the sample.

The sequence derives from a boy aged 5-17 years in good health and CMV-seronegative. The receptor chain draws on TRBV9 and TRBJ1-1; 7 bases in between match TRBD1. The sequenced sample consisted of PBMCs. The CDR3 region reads CASSVGRTGNTEAFF. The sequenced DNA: TGTGCCAGCAGCGTAGGCCGGACAGGTAACACTGAAGCTTTCTTT. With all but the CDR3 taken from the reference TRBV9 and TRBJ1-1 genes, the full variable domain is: DSGVTQTPKHLITATGQRVTLRCSPRSGDLSVYWYQQSLDQGLQFLIQYYNGEERAKGNILERFSAQQFPDLHSELNLSSLELGDSALYFCASSVGRTGNTEAFFGQGTRLTVV.